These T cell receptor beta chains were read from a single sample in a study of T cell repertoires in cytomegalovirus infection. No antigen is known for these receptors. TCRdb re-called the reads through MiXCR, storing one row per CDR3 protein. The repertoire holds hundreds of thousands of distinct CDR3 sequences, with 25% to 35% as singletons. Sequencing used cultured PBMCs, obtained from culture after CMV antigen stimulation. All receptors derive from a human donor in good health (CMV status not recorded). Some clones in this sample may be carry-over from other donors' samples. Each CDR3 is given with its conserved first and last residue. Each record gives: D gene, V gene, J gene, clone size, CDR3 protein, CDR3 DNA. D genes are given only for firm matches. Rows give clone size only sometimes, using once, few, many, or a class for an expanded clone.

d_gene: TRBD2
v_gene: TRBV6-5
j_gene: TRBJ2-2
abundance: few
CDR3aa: CASSYNLAGGLGTGELFF
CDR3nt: TGTGCCAGCAGTTATAATTTAGCGGGGGGGCTCGGGACCGGGGAGCTGTTTTTT

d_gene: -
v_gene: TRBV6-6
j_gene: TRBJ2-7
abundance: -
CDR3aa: CASSRLAYEQYF
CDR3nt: TGTGCCAGCTCCAGGTTAGCCTACGAGCAGTACTTC

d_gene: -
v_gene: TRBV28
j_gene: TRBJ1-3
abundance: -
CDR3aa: CASIGGVVTGNTIYF
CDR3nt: TGTGCCAGCATAGGTGGAGTAGTTACTGGAAACACCATATATTTT

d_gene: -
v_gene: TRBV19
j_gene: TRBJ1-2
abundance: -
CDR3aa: CASSIWGDRNYGYTF
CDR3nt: TGTGCCAGTAGTATCTGGGGGGATCGGAACTATGGCTACACCTTC

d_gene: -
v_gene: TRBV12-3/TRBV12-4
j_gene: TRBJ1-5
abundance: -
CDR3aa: CASRSGTFDQPQHF
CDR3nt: TGTGCCAGCAGGTCCGGGACTTTCGATCAGCCCCAGCATTTT

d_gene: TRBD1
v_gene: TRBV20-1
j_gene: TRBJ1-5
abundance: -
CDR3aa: CSARTGVGQPQHF
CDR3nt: TGCAGTGCCAGGACAGGTGTAGGGCAGCCCCAGCATTTT

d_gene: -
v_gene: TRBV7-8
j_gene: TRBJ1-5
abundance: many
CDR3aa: CASIVTGTSGKAVFIGNQPQHF
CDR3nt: TGTGCCAGCATCGTAACCGGGACATCAGGAAAGGCCGTCTTTATAGGCAATCAGCCCCAGCATTTT

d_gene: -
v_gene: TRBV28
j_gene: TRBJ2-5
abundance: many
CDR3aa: CASSFAVGGQETQYF
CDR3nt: TGTGCCAGCAGTTTTGCCGTTGGCGGACAAGAGACCCAGTACTTC

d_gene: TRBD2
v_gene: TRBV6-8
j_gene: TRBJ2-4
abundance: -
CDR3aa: CASSYSPGLAGGTKNIQYF
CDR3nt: TGTGCCAGCAGTTATTCACCGGGACTAGCGGGGGGGACCAAAAACATTCAGTACTTC

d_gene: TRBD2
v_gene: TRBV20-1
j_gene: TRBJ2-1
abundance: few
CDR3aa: CSVGGGDSLDDEQFF
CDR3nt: TGCAGTGTCGGCGGGGGGGACTCTCTGGACGATGAGCAGTTCTTC